The present T cell receptor beta chain was sequenced within a study of response to subunit inactivated influenza vaccine. Notes on the study in general: Only a handful of new T cells, the authors suggested, are recruited with each seasonal influenza vaccination.

Comments on this clonotype: Its specificity is unknown.

The CDR3 is 14 amino acids. Trimming cost V 5 bases and J 3 bases, with 15 bases left between them. Per germline, CDR1 SGHRS and CDR2 YFSETQ. TCRdb re-called the RT-PCR reads with MiXCR, one entry per CDR3 protein. The sample contains about 480,000 distinct CDR3 sequences, around 25% of which appear only once. This TCR was recovered from a man aged 45-60 years who received an inactivated influenza vaccine. The chain employs TRBV5-1 and TRBJ2-7; D is tentatively TRBD1 or TRBD2 (5 bases each). This material consisted of CD4+ T cells sorted from PBMCs, taken about 5 days after vaccination. CDR3 sequence (DNA): TGCGCCAGCAGTACGACGGGGCCTGACTACGAGCAGTACTTC. It is translated as CASSTTGPDYEQYF.